This TCR beta chain was documented in a study of cytomegalovirus exposure and HLA in healthy donors. General observations from the study: Most TCR sequences were seen very rarely across donors, but some public TCRs occurred in many. The authors confirmed in vitro that a few CMV-associated chains were specific for CMV antigens.

Sequencing was performed with immunoSEQ multiplex PCR; in TCRdb, only in-frame clones are kept and a portion is missing. The table has about 360,000 clones, more than 80% seen once. Worth noting for this clone: Antigen specificity is unknown.

Trimming took 4 bases from V and 1 from J; bases not matched to a gene: 7. Germline assignment: CDR1 MDHEN and CDR2 SYDVKM. This CDR3 is 16 amino acids long. The sample comprised PBMCs. The chain uses TRBV28 and TRBJ2-4, with 7 bases matching TRBD1. The source of this sequence is a woman aged 18-29 years in good health and CMV-seronegative. This CDR3 is CASSSAGTAAKNIQYF. CDR3 DNA: TGTGCCAGCAGTTCAGCCGGGACAGCGGCCAAAAACATTCAGTACTTC.